The 10 T cell receptor beta chains reported below all come from one sample, sequenced in a study of T cell responses to AZD1222 COVID-19 vaccine. Sequencing used immunoSEQ multiplex PCR; TCRdb keeps in-frame clones, though not all of them. The table lists about 52,000 clones, about 87% of them singletons, with approximately 2.5% in the top ten. Sequences were derived from peripheral blood, sampled 28 days after the second AZD1222 dose. The receptor source for this set is an adult who received the AZD1222 COVID-19 vaccine.

The chain combines TRBV11-3 with TRBJ2-7; D might be TRBD1 (6 bases). Trimming removed 1 base from V and 3 bases from J, with 13 bases in between. Germline loops: CDR1 SGHNT, CDR2 YENEEA. CDR3 size: 15 residues. CDR3 region: CASSLGGHGLYEQYF. The CDR3 bases are TGTGCCAGCAGCTTAGGGGGACATGGACTCTACGAGCAGTACTTC.

The rearrangement joins TRBV20-1 to TRBJ2-4; unclear D gene. With 3 bases removed from V and 8 bases from J, the gap between germline ends came to 5 bases. Germline CDR1 and CDR2: DFQATT and SNEGSKA (reference sequence). The CDR3 is 10 amino acids. The CDR3 DNA reads as TGCAGTGCTAGGCGAGACATTCAGTACTTC. It is translated as CSARRDIQYF.

This clone was found once. This chain connects TRBV30 to TRBJ1-5; possibly TRBD1 for D (5 bases). The V end was cut by 1 base, the J end by 4 bases, with 20 bases between. Germline V gene data show CDR1 as GTSNPN and CDR2 as SVGIG (reference sequence). The CDR3 is made up of 17 amino acids. The DNA for the CDR3 is TGTGCCTGGAGTGGTCCCCAGGGCAGGTTGATAAATCAGCCCCAGCATTTT. This codes for CAWSGPQGRLINQPQHF.

V is TRBV4-1 and J is TRBJ2-2; weak D call: TRBD1 (6 bases). CDR1 and CDR2 (germline): MGHRA, YSYEKL. Trimming left V 1 base short and J 2 bases short, with 8 bases between. This CDR3 contains 15 residues. This chain's CDR3 is CASSQAGVNTGELFF. The CDR3 coding sequence is TGCGCCAGCAGCCAAGCAGGGGTTAACACCGGGGAGCTGTTTTTT.

This sequence joins TRBV9 and TRBJ1-5; D is undetermined. This CDR3 spans 15 amino acids. V was pared by 2 bases and J by 0 bases, with 9 bases between. CDR1 and CDR2 from the germline V gene are SGDLS and YYNGEE. CDR3 amino acids: CASSVDGSSNQPQHF. In DNA, the CDR3 is TGTGCCAGCAGCGTTGACGGTTCTAGCAATCAGCCCCAGCATTTT.

This chain joins TRBV2 and TRBJ2-2, with D possibly TRBD1 on 5 matching bases. The V end was cut by 9 bases, the J end by 0 bases, with 14 bases between. The CDR3 contains 15 residues. The V gene's germline CDR1 is SNHLY and CDR2 FYNNEI. CDR3 sequence: CASRADNSNTGELFF. The CDR3 nucleotides are TGTGCCAGTAGGGCGGACAACTCGAACACCGGGGAGCTGTTTTTT.

V is TRBV27 and J is TRBJ2-3, with a weak D call TRBD1 (6 bases). CDR3 length: 15 residues. V was trimmed by 2 bases and J by 2 bases, leaving 11 bases between them. Germline V lookup: CDR1 MNHEY, CDR2 SMNVEV (reference sequence). CDR3 coding DNA: TGTGCCAGCAGTTTAACTGGACAGCACACAGATACGCAGTATTTT. It codes for CASSLTGQHTDTQYF.

The rearrangement joins TRBV6-6 to TRBJ2-1, with 8 bases fitting TRBD2. This CDR3 region has 15 residues. The V segment lost 6 bases and the J segment 2 bases; nucleotides outside the gene matches: 6. Germline V gives CDR1 MNHNY, CDR2 SVGAGI (reference sequence). Here the CDR3 reads CASRDSGIAYNEQFF. The CDR3 bases are TGTGCCAGCAGGGATAGCGGGATCGCCTACAATGAGCAGTTCTTC.

In its sample, this clone was seen once. V gene TRBV18 combines with J gene TRBJ1-1, with D unresolved. Germline-derived CDR1 and CDR2 are KGHSH and LQKENI. The V end lost 3 bases, the J end lost 1 base, and 6 bases lay between the germline ends. The CDR3 totals 13 residues. CDR3 residues: CASSPQRNTEAFF. CDR3 sequence (DNA): TGTGCCAGCTCACCCCAGAGGAACACTGAAGCTTTCTTT.

V and J are TRBV24-1 and TRBJ2-2; 7 nucleotides agree with TRBD1. Germline V gives CDR1 KGHDR, CDR2 SFDVKD. Trimming cost V 2 bases and J 13 bases; bases outside gene matches: 3. This CDR3 comprises 12 residues. CDR3 DNA: TGTGCCACCAGTGATTCGGACAGGTCGCTGTTTTTT. Protein sequence: CATSDSDRSLFF.